The 9 T cell receptor beta chains in this list originate from one sample, sequenced in a study of cytomegalovirus exposure and HLA in healthy donors. Primers: 60 Vbeta forward and 13 Jbeta reverse. Some clones are missing from TCRdb's copy, which holds only in-frame ones; the method was immunoSEQ multiplex PCR. The sample carries more than 110,000 clones, 73% recorded once. Sequenced sample: PBMCs. These receptors were obtained from a human donor in good health.

This clone came up a few times. The chain is built from TRBV7-2 and TRBJ2-5; 7 nucleotides agree with TRBD2. Looked up from germline, CDR1 is SGHTA and CDR2 is FQGNSA. The CDR3 runs to 12 residues. With 2 bases clipped from V and 11 bases from J, the junction kept 5 bases outside the gene matches. The CDR3 DNA reads as TGTGCCAGCAGCTTATGGGGGGGGGAGCAGTACTTC. Protein product: CASSLWGGEQYF.

V is TRBV5-1 and J is TRBJ1-3; the D is unclear. This CDR3 has 14 amino acids. CDR1 and CDR2 from the germline V gene are SGHRS and YFSETQ. Trimming pared 1 base from V and 0 bases from J, leaving 5 bases between. The CDR3 region is CASSLTVSGNTIYF. For the CDR3, the DNA is TGCGCCAGCAGCTTGACAGTCTCTGGAAACACCATATATTTT.

This clone was observed a few times. The chain recombines TRBV19 with TRBJ2-7; TRBD1 might be the D (6 bases). This CDR3 spans 15 amino acids. The V gene's germline CDR1 is LNHDA and CDR2 SQIVND (reference sequence). Deletions cut 4 bases from V and 1 base from J, with 14 bases between. CDR3 DNA: TGTGCCAGTAGTAGCGTTGGGGGCTCGTCCTACGAGCAGTACTTC. It codes for CASSSVGGSSYEQYF.

This clone was observed a few times. This chain joins TRBV7-3 and TRBJ1-2; no reliable D call. The CDR3 has 13 amino acids. The V end lost 5 bases, the J end lost 4 bases, and 11 bases lay between the germline ends. Germline loops: CDR1 SGHTA, CDR2 FQGTGA. CDR3 region: CASSPNSSYGYTF. The CDR3 coding sequence is TGTGCCAGCAGCCCTAATAGTAGCTATGGCTACACCTTC.

This clone was detected only a few times. The chain uses TRBV18 and TRBJ1-6; D gene unclear. CDR1 is KGHSH, CDR2 LQKENI, per germline. The V end lost 1 base, the J end lost 8 bases, and 9 bases lay between the germline ends. The CDR3 length is 14 residues. CDR3 region: CASSPLSQDSPLHF. Here the CDR3 DNA reads TGTGCCAGCTCACCACTCTCACAAGATTCACCCCTCCACTTT.

The chain has TRBV10-1 and TRBJ2-3; maybe TRBD1 (5 bases). This CDR3 contains 14 residues. Trimming pared 4 bases from V and 4 bases from J, leaving 12 bases between. The V gene's germline CDR1 is WNHNN and CDR2 SYGVQD (reference sequence). CDR3 amino acids: CASSATSGPDTQYF. The CDR3, as DNA: TGCGCCAGCAGTGCAACCTCAGGGCCAGATACGCAGTATTTT.

The chain uses TRBV9 and TRBJ2-1, with D perhaps TRBD2 (6 bases). V was shortened by 0 bases and J by 7 bases, with 14 bases between the two germline ends. The V gene's germline CDR1 is SGDLS and CDR2 YYNGEE. CDR3 length: 15 amino acids. CDR3 sequence: CASSVDGTAGNEQFF. The DNA for the CDR3 is TGTGCCAGCAGCGTAGATGGGACTGCGGGAAATGAGCAGTTCTTC.

The CDR3 sequence: CASSVSGGWPPETQYF. The CDR3 DNA reads as TGTGCCAGCAGCGTATCTGGCGGGTGGCCACCAGAGACCCAGTACTTC. The V call is TRBV9, the J call TRBJ2-5; possible D gene TRBD2, 5 bases. This CDR3 has 16 amino acids. The germline V gene encodes CDR1 SGDLS and CDR2 YYNGEE. The germline V and J ends were trimmed by 1 base and 4 bases, with 17 bases remaining between them.

The chain employs TRBV29-1 and TRBJ1-1; the D gene is possibly TRBD1 (5 bases). The V end lost 3 bases, the J end lost 1 base, and 9 bases lay between the germline ends. Germline loops: CDR1 SQVTM, CDR2 ANQGSEA. The CDR3 totals 13 residues. DNA of the CDR3: TGCAGCGTTGAGGGGGGAGGGAACACTGAAGCTTTCTTT. Residues: CSVEGGGNTEAFF. The full variable domain, completed using reference TRBV29-1 and TRBJ1-1, is SAVISQKPSRDICQRGTSLTIQCQVDSQVTMMFWYRQQPGQSLTLIATANQGSEATYESGFVIDKFPISRPNLTFSTLTVSNMSPEDSSIYLCSVEGGGNTEAFFGQGTRLTVV.